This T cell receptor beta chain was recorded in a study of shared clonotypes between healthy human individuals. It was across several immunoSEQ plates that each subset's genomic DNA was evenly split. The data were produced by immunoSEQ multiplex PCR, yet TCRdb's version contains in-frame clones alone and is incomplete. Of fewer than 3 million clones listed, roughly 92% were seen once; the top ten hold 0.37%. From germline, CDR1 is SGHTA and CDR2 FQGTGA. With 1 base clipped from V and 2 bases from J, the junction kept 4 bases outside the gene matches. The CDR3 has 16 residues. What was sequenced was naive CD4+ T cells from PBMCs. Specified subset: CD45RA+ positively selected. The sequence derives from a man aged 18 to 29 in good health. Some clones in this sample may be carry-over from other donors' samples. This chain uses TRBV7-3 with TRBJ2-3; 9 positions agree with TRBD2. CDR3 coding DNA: TGTGCCAGCAGCTTAATTGCTAGCGGGAACACAGATACGCAGTATTTT. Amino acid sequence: CASSLIASGNTDTQYF. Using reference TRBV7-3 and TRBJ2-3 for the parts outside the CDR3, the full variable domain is GAGVSQTPSNKVTEKGKYVELRCDPISGHTALYWYRQSLGQGPEFLIYFQGTGAADDSGLPNDRFFAVRPEGSVSTLKIQRTERGDSAVYLCASSLIASGNTDTQYFGPGTRLTVL.